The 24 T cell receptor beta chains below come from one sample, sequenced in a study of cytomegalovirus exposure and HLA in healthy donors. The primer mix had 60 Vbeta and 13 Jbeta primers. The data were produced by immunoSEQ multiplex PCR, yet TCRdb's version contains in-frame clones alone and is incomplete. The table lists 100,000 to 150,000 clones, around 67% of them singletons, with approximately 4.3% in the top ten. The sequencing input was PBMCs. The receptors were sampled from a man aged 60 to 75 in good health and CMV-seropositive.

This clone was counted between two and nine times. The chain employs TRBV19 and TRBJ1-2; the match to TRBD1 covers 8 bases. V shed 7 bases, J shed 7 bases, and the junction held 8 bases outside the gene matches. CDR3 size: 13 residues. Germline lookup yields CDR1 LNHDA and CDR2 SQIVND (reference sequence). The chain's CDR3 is CASTFQGASGYTF. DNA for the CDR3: TGTGCCAGTACCTTCCAGGGGGCGAGTGGCTACACCTTC. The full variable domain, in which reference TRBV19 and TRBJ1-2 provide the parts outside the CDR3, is DGGITQSPKYLFRKEGQNVTLSCEQNLNHDAMYWYRQDPGQGLRLIYYSQIVNDFQKGDIAEGYSVSREKKESFPLTVTSAQKNPTAFYLCASTFQGASGYTFGSGTRLTVV.

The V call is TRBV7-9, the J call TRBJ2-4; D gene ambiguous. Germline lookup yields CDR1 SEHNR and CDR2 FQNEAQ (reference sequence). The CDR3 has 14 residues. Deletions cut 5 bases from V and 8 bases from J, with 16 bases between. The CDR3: CASSPSVPVDIQYF. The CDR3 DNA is TGTGCCAGCAGCCCGTCGGTTCCGGTTGACATTCAGTACTTC.

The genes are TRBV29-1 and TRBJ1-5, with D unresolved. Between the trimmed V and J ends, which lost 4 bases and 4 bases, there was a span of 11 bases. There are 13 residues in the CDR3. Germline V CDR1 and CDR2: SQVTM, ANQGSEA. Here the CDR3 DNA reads TGCAGCGTTGGGCAGGCTCTGAATCAGCCCCAGCATTTT. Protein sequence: CSVGQALNQPQHF.

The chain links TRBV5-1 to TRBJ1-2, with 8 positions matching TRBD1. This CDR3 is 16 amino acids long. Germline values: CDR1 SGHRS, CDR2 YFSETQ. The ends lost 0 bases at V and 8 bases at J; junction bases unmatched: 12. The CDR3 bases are TGCGCCAGCAGCTTGGTAGCCAGGGGGCGCGTGGAGGGCTACACCTTC. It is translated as CASSLVARGRVEGYTF. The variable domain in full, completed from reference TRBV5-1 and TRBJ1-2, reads KAGVTQTPRYLIKTRGQQVTLSCSPISGHRSVSWYQQTPGQGLQFLFEYFSETQRNKGNFPGRFSGRQFSNSRSEMNVSTLELGDSALYLCASSLVARGRVEGYTFGSGTRLTVV.

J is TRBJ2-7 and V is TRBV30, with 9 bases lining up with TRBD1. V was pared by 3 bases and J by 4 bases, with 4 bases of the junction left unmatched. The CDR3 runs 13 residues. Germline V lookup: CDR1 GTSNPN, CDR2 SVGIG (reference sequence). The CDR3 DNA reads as TGTGCCTGGAGAAGACAGGGGGGGTACGAGCAGTACTTC. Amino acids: CAWRRQGGYEQYF.

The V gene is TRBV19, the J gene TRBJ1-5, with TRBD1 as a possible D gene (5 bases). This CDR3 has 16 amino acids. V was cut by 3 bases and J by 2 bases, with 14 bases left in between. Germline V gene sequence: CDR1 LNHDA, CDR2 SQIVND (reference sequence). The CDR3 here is CASSITGGMGNQPQHF. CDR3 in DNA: TGTGCCAGTAGTATTACGGGGGGTATGGGCAATCAGCCCCAGCATTTT.

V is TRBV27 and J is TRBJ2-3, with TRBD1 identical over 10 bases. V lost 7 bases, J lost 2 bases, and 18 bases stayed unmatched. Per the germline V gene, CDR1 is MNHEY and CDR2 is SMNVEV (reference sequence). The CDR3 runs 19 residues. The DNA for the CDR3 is TGTGCCAGCACCTCTCTTTCCGGGACAGGGGTTGGGATCACAGATACGCAGTATTTT. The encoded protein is CASTSLSGTGVGITDTQYF.

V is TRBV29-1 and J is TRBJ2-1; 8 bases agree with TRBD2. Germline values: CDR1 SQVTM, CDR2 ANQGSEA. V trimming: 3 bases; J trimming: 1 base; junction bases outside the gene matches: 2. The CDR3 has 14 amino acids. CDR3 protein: CSVDAGGSYNEQFF. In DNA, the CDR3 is TGCAGCGTTGACGCGGGGGGATCCTACAATGAGCAGTTCTTC.

CDR3 protein: CASSPYTGELFF. The CDR3 DNA reads as TGCGCCAGCAGCCCCTACACCGGGGAGCTGTTTTTT. The chain carries TRBV4-1 and TRBJ2-2; D ambiguous. V lost 4 bases, J lost 3 bases, and 3 bases lay in between. CDR1 and CDR2 from the germline V gene are MGHRA and YSYEKL. The CDR3 consists of 12 residues.

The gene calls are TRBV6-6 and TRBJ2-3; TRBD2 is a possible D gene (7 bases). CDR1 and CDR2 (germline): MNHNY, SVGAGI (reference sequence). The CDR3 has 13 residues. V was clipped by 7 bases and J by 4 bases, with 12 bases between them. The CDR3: CASNGRGADTQYF. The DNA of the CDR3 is TGTGCCAGCAATGGGAGGGGGGCAGATACGCAGTATTTT.

The CDR3 loop is CASSLGRNTGELFF. The CDR3 DNA sequence: TGTGCCAGCAGCTTAGGCAGGAACACCGGGGAGCTGTTTTTT. The rearrangement joins TRBV7-9 to TRBJ2-2, with D unclear. Germline values: CDR1 SEHNR, CDR2 FQNEAQ (reference sequence). The CDR3 contains 14 residues. The V and J ends lost 1 base and 1 base respectively, with 4 bases between them.

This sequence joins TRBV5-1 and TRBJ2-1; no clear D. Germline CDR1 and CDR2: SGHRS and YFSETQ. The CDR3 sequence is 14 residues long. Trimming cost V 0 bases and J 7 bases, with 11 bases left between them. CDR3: CASSLEAASNEQFF. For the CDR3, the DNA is TGCGCCAGCAGCTTGGAGGCGGCCTCTAATGAGCAGTTCTTC. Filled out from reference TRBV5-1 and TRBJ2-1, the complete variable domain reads KAGVTQTPRYLIKTRGQQVTLSCSPISGHRSVSWYQQTPGQGLQFLFEYFSETQRNKGNFPGRFSGRQFSNSRSEMNVSTLELGDSALYLCASSLEAASNEQFFGPGTRLTVL.

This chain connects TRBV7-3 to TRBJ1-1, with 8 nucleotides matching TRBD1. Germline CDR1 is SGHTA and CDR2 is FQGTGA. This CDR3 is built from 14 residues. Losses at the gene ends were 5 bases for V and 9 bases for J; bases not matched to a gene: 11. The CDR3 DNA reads TGTGCCAGCAGCCAAAGTGGACAGGGAACCCAAGCTTTCTTT. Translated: CASSQSGQGTQAFF.

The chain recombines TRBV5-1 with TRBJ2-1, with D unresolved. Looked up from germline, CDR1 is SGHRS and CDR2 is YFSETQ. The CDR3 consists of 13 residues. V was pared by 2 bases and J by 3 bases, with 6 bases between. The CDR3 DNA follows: TGCGCCAGCAGCTTCTACGACTACAATGAGCAGTTCTTC. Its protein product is CASSFYDYNEQFF.

Here the CDR3 DNA reads TGTGCCATCAGTGAGTTTCAGGTTTTGTCTGGAAACACCATATATTTT. Translation gives CAISEFQVLSGNTIYF. This chain uses TRBV10-3 with TRBJ1-3; D remains ambiguous. The germline gives CDR1 ENHRY, CDR2 SYGVKD. Trimming removed 1 base from V and 1 base from J, with 11 bases in between. This CDR3 has 16 residues.

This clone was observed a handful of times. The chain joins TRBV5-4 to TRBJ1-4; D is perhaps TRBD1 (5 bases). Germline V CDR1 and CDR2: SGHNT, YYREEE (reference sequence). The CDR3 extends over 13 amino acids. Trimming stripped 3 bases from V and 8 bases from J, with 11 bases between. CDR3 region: CASSSQGVEKLFF. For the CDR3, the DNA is TGTGCCAGCAGCTCGCAGGGTGTAGAAAAACTGTTTTTT. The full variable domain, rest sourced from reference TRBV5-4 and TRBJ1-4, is ETGVTQSPTHLIKTRGQQVTLRCSSQSGHNTVSWYQQALGQGPQFIFQYYREEENGRGNFPPRFSGLQFPNYSSELNVNALELDDSALYLCASSSQGVEKLFFGSGTQLSVL.

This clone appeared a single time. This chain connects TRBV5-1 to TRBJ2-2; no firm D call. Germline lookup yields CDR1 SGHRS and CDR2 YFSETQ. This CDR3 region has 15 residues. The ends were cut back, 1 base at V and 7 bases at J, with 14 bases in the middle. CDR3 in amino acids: CASSLFETLGGELFF. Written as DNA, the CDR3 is TGCGCCAGCAGCTTGTTCGAGACATTGGGCGGGGAGCTGTTTTTT. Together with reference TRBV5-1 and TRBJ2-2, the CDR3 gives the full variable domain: KAGVTQTPRYLIKTRGQQVTLSCSPISGHRSVSWYQQTPGQGLQFLFEYFSETQRNKGNFPGRFSGRQFSNSRSEMNVSTLELGDSALYLCASSLFETLGGELFFGEGSRLTVL.

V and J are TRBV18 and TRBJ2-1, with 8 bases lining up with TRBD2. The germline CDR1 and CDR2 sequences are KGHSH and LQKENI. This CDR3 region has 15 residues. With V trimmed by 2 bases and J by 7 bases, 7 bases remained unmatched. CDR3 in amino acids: CASSPAGGGRNEQFF. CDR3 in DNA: TGTGCCAGCTCACCAGCGGGGGGCGGAAGGAATGAGCAGTTCTTC.

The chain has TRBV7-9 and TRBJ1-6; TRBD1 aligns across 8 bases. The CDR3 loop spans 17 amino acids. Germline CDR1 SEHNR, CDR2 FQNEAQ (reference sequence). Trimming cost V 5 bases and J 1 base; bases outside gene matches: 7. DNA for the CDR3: TGTGCCAGCAGCGGACGACAGGGGAGATCCTATAATTCACCCCTCCACTTT. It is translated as CASSGRQGRSYNSPLHF.

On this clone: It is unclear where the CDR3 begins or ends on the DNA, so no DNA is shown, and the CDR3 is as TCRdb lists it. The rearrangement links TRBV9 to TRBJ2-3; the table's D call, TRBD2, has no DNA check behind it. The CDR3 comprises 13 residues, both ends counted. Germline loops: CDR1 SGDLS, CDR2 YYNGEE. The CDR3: CASSVAGGSYLYF.

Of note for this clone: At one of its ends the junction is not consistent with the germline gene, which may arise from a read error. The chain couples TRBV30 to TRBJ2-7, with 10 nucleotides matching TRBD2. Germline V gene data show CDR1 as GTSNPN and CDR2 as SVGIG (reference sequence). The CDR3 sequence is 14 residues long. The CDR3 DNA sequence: TGTGCCTGGAGCAGGAGCGGGGGGGCCTTGGATATGAACTTC. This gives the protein CAWSRSGGALDMNF.

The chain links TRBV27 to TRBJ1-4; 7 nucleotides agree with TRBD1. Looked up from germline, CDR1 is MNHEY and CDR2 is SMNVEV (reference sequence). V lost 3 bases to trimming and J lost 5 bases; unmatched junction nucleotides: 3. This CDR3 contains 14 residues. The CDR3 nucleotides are TGTGCCAGCAGTTTCAGACAGGGAAATGAAAAACTGTTTTTT. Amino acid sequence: CASSFRQGNEKLFF.

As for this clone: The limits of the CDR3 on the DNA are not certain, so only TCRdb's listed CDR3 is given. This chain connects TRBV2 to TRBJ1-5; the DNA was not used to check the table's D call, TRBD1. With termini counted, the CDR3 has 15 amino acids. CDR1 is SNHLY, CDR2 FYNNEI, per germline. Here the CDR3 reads CASSWGQGSNQPRHF.

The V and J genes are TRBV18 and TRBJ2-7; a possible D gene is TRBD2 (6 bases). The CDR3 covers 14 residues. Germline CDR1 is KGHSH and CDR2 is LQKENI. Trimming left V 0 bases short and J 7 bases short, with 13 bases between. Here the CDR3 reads CASSPPGRFSEQYF. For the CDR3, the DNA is TGTGCCAGCTCACCACCAGGGAGGTTCTCGGAGCAGTACTTC.